This TCR beta chain was documented in a study of blood T cells in healthy people across ages. Study in general: The template switching approach captured approximately one barcoded beta molecule for every two T cells. Study findings and constraints: Aged donors had fewer naive CD4+ cells and lower diversity than long-lived donors. Older age went with lower TCR beta diversity per million T cells, in a roughly linear way.

Primers used in a second PCR of roughly 6 to 11 cycles were a sample-barcoded 5' primer and a J-beta primer mix. A template-switch adaptor with 12 random nucleotides tagged each cDNA molecule. TCRdb re-analysed the 5' RACE reads in MiXCR, keeping a single row per CDR3 protein. The sample yields 1.5 million to 2 million distinct CDR3 sequences, 28% seen once. This clonotype was observed a few times. The antigen is not known. After removal of 4 bases from V and 3 bases from J, the junction contained 6 bases not matched to a gene. Germline assignment: CDR1 DFQATT and CDR2 SNEGSKA (reference sequence). CDR3 length equals 16 residues.

The rearrangement links TRBV20-1 to TRBJ2-3; 14 bases align to TRBD2. Sequencing input: blood. The receptor was derived from a woman in her thirties in good health. The CDR3 reads CSATRTSGRMTDTQYF. Written as DNA, the CDR3 is TGCAGTGCTACAAGGACTAGCGGGAGGATGACAGATACGCAGTATTTT.